This entry describes one TCR beta chain. These data belong to a study of T cell changes during pregnancy in multiple sclerosis. The data were produced by immunoSEQ multiplex PCR, yet TCRdb's version contains in-frame clones alone and is incomplete. This sample has fewer than 25,000 clones; roughly 90% occur once, and the top ten carry under 9.5%. This CDR3 region has 12 residues. The ends were cut back, 3 bases at V and 8 bases at J, with 13 bases in the middle. CDR1 and CDR2 from the germline V gene are SQVTM and ANQGSEA. This TCR derives from a female donor in good health, enrolled as a control in a pregnancy study. This sample comprised CD8+ T cells from peripheral blood mononuclear cells, obtained in the third trimester of pregnancy. This chain joins TRBV29-1 and TRBJ1-2; D might be TRBD1 (6 bases). DNA for the CDR3: TGCAGCGTTGAGAAGCCAGGGGAGGGCTACACCTTC. Protein sequence: CSVEKPGEGYTF.